A selection of T cell receptor beta chains follows, all from one sample in a study of ipilimumab plus nivolumab after autologous stem cell transplantation. Only in-frame clones appear in the TCRdb table, and some are missing; sequencing was by immunoSEQ multiplex PCR. This table holds approximately 84,000 clones, 83% found once. Sequencing was performed on PBMCs, taken in a trial of ipilimumab plus nivolumab as post-transplant consolidation. The source is a male donor with diffuse large B-cell lymphoma. CDR3s include the opening cysteine and the closing phenylalanine or tryptophan. Fields, in order: D gene, V gene, J gene, clone size, CDR3 protein, CDR3 DNA. D genes are given only for firm matches. Clone size is not always given. Where it is, it says once, few, many or a class for expanded clones.

.	TRBV12-5	TRBJ1-2	few	CASGLFPRGSDFTYGYTF	TGTGCTAGTGGTTTGTTCCCAAGGGGCAGCGATTTCACCTATGGCTACACCTTC
TRBD1	TRBV6-5	TRBJ1-5	.	CASGDSYQPQHF	TGTGCCAGTGGGGACAGCTACCAGCCCCAGCATTTT
.	TRBV7-2	TRBJ2-3	.	CASSLGLADTQYF	TGTGCCAGCAGCTTAGGCCTAGCGGATACGCAGTATTTT
.	TRBV5-4	TRBJ2-7	.	CASSGRGAVSPTEQYF	TGTGCCAGCAGCGGCCGGGGAGCGGTCTCTCCTACGGAGCAGTACTTC
TRBD2	TRBV6-6	TRBJ2-5	.	CASQLAGGEETQYF	TGTGCCAGCCAACTAGCGGGGGGGGAAGAGACCCAGTACTTC
.	TRBV7-3	TRBJ1-6	.	CASSLRRSSYNSPLHF	TGTGCCAGCAGCTTACGGAGGAGCTCCTATAATTCACCCCTCCACTTT
.	TRBV19	TRBJ1-3	.	CATVQTDAGNTIYF	TGTGCCACCGTACAGACAGACGCTGGAAACACCATATATTTT
.	TRBV7-6	TRBJ2-7	.	CASSLQGLPSYEQYF	TGTGCCAGCAGCTTACAGGGATTACCATCTTACGAGCAGTACTTC
.	TRBV6-6	TRBJ2-3	once	CASGQELNQIF	TGTGCCAGCGGCCAGGAGTTAAACCAGATTTTT
.	TRBV6-5	TRBJ2-3	.	CASSYSRKTDTQYF	TGTGCCAGCAGTTACTCACGGAAAACAGATACGCAGTATTTT
.	TRBV19	TRBJ1-1	.	CASSAHEAEAFF	TGTGCCAGTAGTGCCCACGAAGCTGAAGCTTTCTTT
.	TRBV27	TRBJ1-2	.	CASRTTTGNYGYTF	TGTGCCAGCAGAACAACAACAGGGAACTATGGCTACACCTTC
.	TRBV7-9	TRBJ1-1	.	CASSEKTEAFF	TGTGCCAGCAGCGAGAAGACTGAAGCTTTCTTT
TRBD1	TRBV7-2	TRBJ1-6	.	CASSFADREGSPLHF	TGTGCCAGCAGCTTCGCCGACAGGGAAGGATCACCCCTCCACTTT
.	TRBV2	TRBJ2-5	.	CASRETTDGGTQYF	TGTGCCAGCAGAGAAACTACCGACGGGGGGACCCAGTACTTC
TRBD1	TRBV5-1	TRBJ2-6	few	CASSTGTASGANVLTF	TGCGCCAGCAGCACGGGGACAGCCTCTGGGGCCAACGTCCTGACTTTC
.	TRBV5-4	TRBJ2-5	.	CASSSPRAEETQYF	TGTGCCAGCAGCTCCCCCAGGGCGGAAGAGACCCAGTACTTC
TRBD1	TRBV5-6	TRBJ2-5	.	CASSLDRGLGTQYF	TGTGCCAGCAGCTTGGACAGGGGGCTAGGGACCCAGTACTTC
TRBD1	TRBV5-8	TRBJ1-4	.	CASSFGTVATNEKLFF	TGTGCCAGCAGCTTCGGGACAGTTGCAACTAATGAAAAACTGTTTTTT
TRBD1	TRBV6-5	TRBJ2-5	.	CASSLGQGVGEQYF	TGTGCCAGTTCCCTGGGGCAGGGGGTGGGTGAGCAGTACTTC
.	TRBV12-5	TRBJ2-1	.	CASGLMGDEQFF	TGTGCTAGTGGTTTGATGGGGGATGAGCAGTTCTTC
.	TRBV11-2	TRBJ1-3	.	CLDSGNTIYF	TGTCTAGACTCTGGAAACACCATATATTTT
.	TRBV5-5	TRBJ2-7	.	CASSPPGRAYYEQYF	TGTGCCAGCTCTCCCCCGGGCAGGGCCTACTACGAGCAGTACTTC
.	TRBV6-5	TRBJ2-5	.	CASSYADQETQYF	TGTGCCAGCAGTTACGCCGACCAAGAGACCCAGTACTTC
TRBD1	TRBV7-2	TRBJ1-2	.	CASSLGGTGGRLGYTF	TGTGCCAGCAGCCTTGGGGGGACAGGGGGCAGACTTGGCTACACCTTC
.	TRBV7-6	TRBJ2-5	medium-sized	CASRHHRVAETQYF	TGTGCCAGCAGGCATCACAGGGTAGCAGAGACCCAGTACTTC
TRBD1	TRBV18	TRBJ1-4	.	CASSPPDRAMEKLFF	TGTGCCAGCTCACCACCGGACAGGGCTATGGAAAAACTGTTTTTT
.	TRBV19	TRBJ1-1	.	CASSIQDSEAFF	TGTGCCAGTAGTATACAAGATTCTGAAGCTTTCTTT
TRBD1	TRBV11-3	TRBJ2-1	.	CASSSWTGTYNEQFF	TGTGCCAGCAGCTCATGGACAGGGACCTACAATGAGCAGTTCTTC
.	TRBV20-1	TRBJ2-3	.	CSAFLGTQYF	TGCAGTGCTTTTCTCGGGACGCAGTATTTT